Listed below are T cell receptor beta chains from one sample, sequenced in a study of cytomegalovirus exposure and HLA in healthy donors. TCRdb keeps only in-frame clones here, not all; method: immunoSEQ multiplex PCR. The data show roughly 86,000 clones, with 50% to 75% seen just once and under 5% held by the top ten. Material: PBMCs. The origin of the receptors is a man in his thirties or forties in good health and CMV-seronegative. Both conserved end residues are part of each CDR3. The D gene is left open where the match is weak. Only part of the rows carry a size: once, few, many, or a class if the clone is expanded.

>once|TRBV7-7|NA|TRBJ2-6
TGTGCTAGCAGCCGAAGCAGGGTGCGGGGTTCTGGGGCCAACGTCCTGACTTTC
CASSRSRVRGSGANVLTF
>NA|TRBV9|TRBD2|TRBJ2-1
TGTGCCAGCAGCGCTCGGGCTAGCGGGTACAATGAGCAGTTCTTC
CASSARASGYNEQFF
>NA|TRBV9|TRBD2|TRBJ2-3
TGTGCCAGCAGCGCCACTAGCGGGGGCACAGATACGCAGTATTTT
CASSATSGGTDTQYF
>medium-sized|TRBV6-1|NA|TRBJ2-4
TGTGCCAGCAGTGAGACAGAGAAAAACATTCAGTACTTC
CASSETEKNIQYF
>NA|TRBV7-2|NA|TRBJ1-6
TGTGCCAGCAGCTTTGGCCAGGGAAGAAATTCACCCCTCCACTTT
CASSFGQGRNSPLHF
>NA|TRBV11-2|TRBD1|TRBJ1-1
TGTGCCAGCAGATTAAGACAGGGGGAGAACACTGAAGCTTTCTTT
CASRLRQGENTEAFF
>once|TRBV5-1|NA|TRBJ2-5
TGCGCCAGCAGCTCCGGGACTTCCCCCCCGACCCAGTACTTC
CASSSGTSPPTQYF
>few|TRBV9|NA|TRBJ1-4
TGTGCCAGCAGCGTAACGGGGGTGGGGGAAAAACTGTTTTTT
CASSVTGVGEKLFF
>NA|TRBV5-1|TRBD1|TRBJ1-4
TGCGCCAGCAGCTTCCGAGGGGGCGAAGAGGAAAAACTGTTTTTT
CASSFRGGEEEKLFF
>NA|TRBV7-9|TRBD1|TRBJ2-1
TGTGCCAGCACCTCGGACAGGCACCATTCCTACAATGAGCAGTTCTTC
CASTSDRHHSYNEQFF
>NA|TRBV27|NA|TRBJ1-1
TGTGCCAGCAGTTTCTTGACTCACACTGAAGCTTTCTTT
CASSFLTHTEAFF
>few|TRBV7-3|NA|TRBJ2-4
TGTGCCAGCAGCCCTCAGGGAGCCAAAAACATTCAGTACTTC
CASSPQGAKNIQYF
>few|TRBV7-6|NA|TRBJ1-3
TGTGCCAGCAGCTTAGCCAGGGCTGGAAACACCATATATTTT
CASSLARAGNTIYF
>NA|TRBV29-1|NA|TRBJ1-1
TGCAGCGTTGAATTTAGGAAGCGGACTGAAGCTTTCTTT
CSVEFRKRTEAFF
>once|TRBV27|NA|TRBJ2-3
TGTGCCAGCAGCTCATTAGGCGGGATTTGGGCGGATACGCAGTATTTT
CASSSLGGIWADTQYF
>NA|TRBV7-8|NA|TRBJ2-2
TGTGCCAGCAGCCCAGGGCAAGGGAAGCTGTTTTTT
CASSPGQGKLFF
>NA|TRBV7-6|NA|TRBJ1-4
TGTGCCAGCAGCTTAGCGGGGAGTGAAAAACTGTTTTTT
CASSLAGSEKLFF
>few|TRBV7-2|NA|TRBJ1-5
TGTGCCAGCAGCGGCGCAGGTTACAATCAGCCCCAGCATTTT
CASSGAGYNQPQHF
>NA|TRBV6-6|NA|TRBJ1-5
TGTGCCAGTACCGAGGCAGGGGGCAATCAGCCCCAGCATTTT
CASTEAGGNQPQHF
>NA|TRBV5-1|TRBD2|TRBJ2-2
TGCGCCAGCAGCTTGGCCGCCGTCGGGGGGAGAGGCACCGGGGAGCTGTTTTTT
CASSLAAVGGRGTGELFF
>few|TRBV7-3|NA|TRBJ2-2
TGTGCCAGCAGCTTAATAGGAGGGGGCAACACCGGGGAGCTGTTTTTT
CASSLIGGGNTGELFF
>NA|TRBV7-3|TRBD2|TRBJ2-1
TGTGCCAGCAGCTTCGAAGCGGGAGGTCCTAATGAGCAGTTCTTC
CASSFEAGGPNEQFF
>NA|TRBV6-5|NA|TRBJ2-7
TGTGCCAGCAGCTACAAGGCGGGCCCTTCCTCCTACGAGCAGTACTTC
CASSYKAGPSSYEQYF
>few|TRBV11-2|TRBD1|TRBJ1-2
TGTGCCAGCAGCCCAAGGACAGGGCAAGGTGGCTACACCTTC
CASSPRTGQGGYTF
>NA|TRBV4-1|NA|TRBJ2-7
TGCGCCAGCAGCCAAGGTCGAGGCTCTGGCGAGCAGTACTTC
CASSQGRGSGEQYF
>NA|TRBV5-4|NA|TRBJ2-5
TGTGCCAGCAGCTTGGGCGGGGCCCACCAAGAGACCCAGTACTTC
CASSLGGAHQETQYF
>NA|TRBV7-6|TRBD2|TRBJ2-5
TGTGCCAGCAGCCTCGTTCTAGCGGGGGCTCGAGAGACCCAGTACTTC
CASSLVLAGARETQYF
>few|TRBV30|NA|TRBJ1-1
TGTGCCTGGAGTCCTGTCTCAACGGGCACTGAAGCTTTCTTT
CAWSPVSTGTEAFF
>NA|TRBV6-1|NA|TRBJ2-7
TGTGCCAGCATGGGCAGCTTTGACCGCTACGAGCAGTACTTC
CASMGSFDRYEQYF
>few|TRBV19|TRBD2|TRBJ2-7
TGTGCCAGCCGACTAGCGGGAGGGGACGAGCAGTACTTC
CASRLAGGDEQYF
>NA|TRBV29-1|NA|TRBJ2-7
TGCAGCGTTGAAGAAACAGGTTCCTACGAGCAGTACTTC
CSVEETGSYEQYF
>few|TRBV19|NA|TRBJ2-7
TGTGCCAGTAGTATAGCCAACAGGATAATCGAGCAGTACTTC
CASSIANRIIEQYF
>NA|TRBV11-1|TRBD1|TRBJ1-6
TGTGCCAGCAGCTCGACAGGGTACTCACCCCTCCACTTT
CASSSTGYSPLHF
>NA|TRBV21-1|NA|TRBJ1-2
TGTGCCAGCAGCCCTATTAGACGGGTGGGTGGCTACACCTTC
CASSPIRRVGGYTF
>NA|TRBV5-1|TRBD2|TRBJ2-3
TGCGCCAGCAGCTTGGAACTAGCGGGAGCGGCAGATACGCAGTATTTT
CASSLELAGAADTQYF
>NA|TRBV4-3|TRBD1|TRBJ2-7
TGCGCCAGCAGCCAAGGCCCCAGGGGGACCTACGGGCAGTACTTC
CASSQGPRGTYGQYF
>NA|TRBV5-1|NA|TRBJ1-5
TGCGCCAGCAGCCCAAAAGGGGGGGGTTATCAGCCCCAGCATTTT
CASSPKGGGYQPQHF
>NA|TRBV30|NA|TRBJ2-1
TGTGCCTGGAGTCGGGGGTACTACAATGAGCAGTTCTTC
CAWSRGYYNEQFF
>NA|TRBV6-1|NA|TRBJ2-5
TGTGCCAGCAGTGAAGCCAGACAACAGACTACAAAACAAGAGACCCAGTACTTC
CASSEARQQTTKQETQYF
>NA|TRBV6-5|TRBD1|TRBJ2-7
TGTGCCAGCAGTTACTCGATACAGGGGGATAGCGAGCAGTACTTC
CASSYSIQGDSEQYF
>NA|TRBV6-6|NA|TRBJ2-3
TGTGCCAGCAGCCCGTCTAGGGGGGGCAAAGCAGATACGCAGTATTTT
CASSPSRGGKADTQYF
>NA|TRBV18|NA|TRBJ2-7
TGTGCCAGCTCACGACAGGTTTACCACGAGCAGTACTTC
CASSRQVYHEQYF
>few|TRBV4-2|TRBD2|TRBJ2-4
TGTGCCAGCAGCCAAGGACTAGCGGGACTAGCCAAAAACATTCAGTACTTC
CASSQGLAGLAKNIQYF
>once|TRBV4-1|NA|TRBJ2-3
TGCGCCAGCAGCCAAGAGGCCCCAGGGACAGATACGCAGTATTTT
CASSQEAPGTDTQYF
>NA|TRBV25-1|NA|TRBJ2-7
TGTGCCAGCAGGAACGGGATCAGGGGGGCCTACGAGCAGTACTTC
CASRNGIRGAYEQYF
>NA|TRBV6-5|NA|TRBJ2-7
TGTGCCAGCAGTTCTGTGTGGGGCCGAGAGCAGTACTTC
CASSSVWGREQYF
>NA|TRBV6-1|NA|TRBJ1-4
TGTGCCAGTGGCCCCGGAGGGATAATCGAAAAACTGTTTTTT
CASGPGGIIEKLFF
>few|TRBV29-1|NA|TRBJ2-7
TGCAGCGCCCGACTGGGGCGTTTGGAGCAGTACTTC
CSARLGRLEQYF
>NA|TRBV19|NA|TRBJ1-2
TGTGGACCCACTACGGCTGGCTACACCTTC
CGPTTAGYTF
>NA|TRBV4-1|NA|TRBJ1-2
TGCGCCAGCAGCCAAGATGTTCTGTCCCTCCGGGGCTACACCTTC
CASSQDVLSLRGYTF
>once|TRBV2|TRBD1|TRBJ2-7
TGTGCCACCAACAAGGGGGCTTACGAGCAGTACTTC
CATNKGAYEQYF
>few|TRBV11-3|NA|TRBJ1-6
TGTGCCAGCAGCTTGGGGGGGCGTAATTCACCCCTCCACTTT
CASSLGGRNSPLHF
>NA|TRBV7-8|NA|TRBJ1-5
TGTGCCAGCAGCTTAGTAGGGGGGGGTCAGCCCCAGCATTTT
CASSLVGGGQPQHF
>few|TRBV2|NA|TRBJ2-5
TGTGCCAGCAGTGCGCAGGGTAGAGTTGAGACCCAGTACTTC
CASSAQGRVETQYF